This TCR beta chain was sequenced for a study of cytomegalovirus exposure and HLA in healthy donors. Germline V gives CDR1 LNHDA, CDR2 SQIVND (reference sequence). V lost 0 bases and J 0 bases, leaving 10 bases between the germline ends. The CDR3 extends over 16 amino acids. The PCR used 60 Vbeta and 13 Jbeta primers. Sequenced by immunoSEQ multiplex PCR; TCRdb stores in-frame clones only, minus some. This table has roughly 190,000 clones, around 77% appearing once. This receptor was identified in a woman in her twenties or thirties in good health and CMV-seropositive. The source material was PBMCs. V usage is TRBV19 and J usage is TRBJ2-3; D is perhaps TRBD2 (5 bases). CDR3 in DNA: TGTGCCAGTAGTATAGATGAGGGTATTAGCACAGATACGCAGTATTTT. Translated: CASSIDEGISTDTQYF. Full variable domain (missing parts from reference TRBV19 and TRBJ2-3): DGGITQSPKYLFRKEGQNVTLSCEQNLNHDAMYWYRQDPGQGLRLIYYSQIVNDFQKGDIAEGYSVSREKKESFPLTVTSAQKNPTAFYLCASSIDEGISTDTQYFGPGTRLTVL.